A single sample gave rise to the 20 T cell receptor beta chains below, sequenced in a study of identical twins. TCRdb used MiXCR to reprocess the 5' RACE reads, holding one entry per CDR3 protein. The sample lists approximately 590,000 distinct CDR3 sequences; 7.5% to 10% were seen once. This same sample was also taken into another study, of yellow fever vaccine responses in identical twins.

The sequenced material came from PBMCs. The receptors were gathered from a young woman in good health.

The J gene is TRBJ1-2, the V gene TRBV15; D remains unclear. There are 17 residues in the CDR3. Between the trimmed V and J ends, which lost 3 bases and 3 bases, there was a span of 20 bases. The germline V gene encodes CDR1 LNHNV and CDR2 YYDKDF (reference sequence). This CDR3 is CATSRTLGILIDYGYTF. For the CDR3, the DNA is TGTGCCACCAGCAGGACCCTTGGGATCCTAATCGACTATGGCTACACCTTC.

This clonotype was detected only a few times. CDR3 in amino acids: CASSRPGERENIQYF. CDR3 DNA: TGCGCCAGCAGCCGGCCGGGGGAGAGGGAAAACATTCAGTACTTC. This chain links TRBV5-1 with TRBJ2-4; D may be TRBD2 (6 bases). The CDR3 loop spans 15 amino acids. Germline V gene data show CDR1 as SGHRS and CDR2 as YFSETQ. Trimming took 4 bases from V and 5 from J, leaving 16 bases between them.

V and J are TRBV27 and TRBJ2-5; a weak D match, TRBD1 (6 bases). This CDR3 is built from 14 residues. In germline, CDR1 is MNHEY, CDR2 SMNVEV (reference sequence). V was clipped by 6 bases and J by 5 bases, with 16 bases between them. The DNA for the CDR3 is TGTGCCAGCAGCGGGACATACCTCCGGGAGACCCAGTACTTC. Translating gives CASSGTYLRETQYF.

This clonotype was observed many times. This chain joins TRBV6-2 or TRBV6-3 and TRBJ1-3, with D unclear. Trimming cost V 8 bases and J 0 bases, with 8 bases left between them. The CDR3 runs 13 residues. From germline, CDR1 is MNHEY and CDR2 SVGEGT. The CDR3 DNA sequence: TGTGCCAGCGGCGGGGACTCTGGAAACACCATATATTTT. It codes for CASGGDSGNTIYF.

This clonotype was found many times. The CDR3 loop reads CASSQDKGEWGEKLFF. The CDR3 DNA follows: TGCGCCAGCAGCCAAGATAAAGGGGAGTGGGGTGAAAAACTGTTTTTT. This chain uses TRBV4-3 with TRBJ1-4, with D possibly being TRBD1 (5 bases). V was shortened by 0 bases and J by 7 bases, with 15 bases between the two germline ends. There are 16 residues in the CDR3. Germline lookup yields CDR1 LGHNA and CDR2 YSLEER.

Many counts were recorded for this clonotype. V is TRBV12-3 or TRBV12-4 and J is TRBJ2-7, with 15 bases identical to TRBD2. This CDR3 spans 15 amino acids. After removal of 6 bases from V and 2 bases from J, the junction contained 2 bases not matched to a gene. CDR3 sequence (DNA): TGTGCCAGCAGGGGACTAGCGGGAGGCCCCTACGAGCAGTACTTC. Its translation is CASRGLAGGPYEQYF.

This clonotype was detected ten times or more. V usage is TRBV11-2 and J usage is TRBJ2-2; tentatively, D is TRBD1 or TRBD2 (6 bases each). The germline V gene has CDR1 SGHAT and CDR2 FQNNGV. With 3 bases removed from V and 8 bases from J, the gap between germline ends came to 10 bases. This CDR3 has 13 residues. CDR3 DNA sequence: TGTGCCAGCAGCTTCGGGGGCGCTGGGGAGCTGTTTTTT. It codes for CASSFGGAGELFF.

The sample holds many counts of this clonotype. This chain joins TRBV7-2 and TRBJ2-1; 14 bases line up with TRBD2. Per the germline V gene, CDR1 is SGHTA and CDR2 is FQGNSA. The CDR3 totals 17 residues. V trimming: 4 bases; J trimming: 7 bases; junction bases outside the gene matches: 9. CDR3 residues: CASSSSPGTSGSNEQFF. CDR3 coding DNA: TGTGCCAGCAGCTCCTCTCCCGGGACTAGCGGGAGTAATGAGCAGTTCTTC.

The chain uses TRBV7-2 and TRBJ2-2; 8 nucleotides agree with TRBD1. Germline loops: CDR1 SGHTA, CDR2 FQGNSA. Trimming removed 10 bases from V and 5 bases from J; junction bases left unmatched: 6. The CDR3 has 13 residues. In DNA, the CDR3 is TGTGCCACCACCTGGACAGGGACCGGGGAGCTGTTTTTT. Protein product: CATTWTGTGELFF.

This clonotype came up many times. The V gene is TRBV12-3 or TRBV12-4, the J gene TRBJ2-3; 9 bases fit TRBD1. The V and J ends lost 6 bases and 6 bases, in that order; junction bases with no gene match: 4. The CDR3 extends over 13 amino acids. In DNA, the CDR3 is TGTGCCAGCAGCCGGACAGGGGCTGATACGCAGTATTTT. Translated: CASSRTGADTQYF.

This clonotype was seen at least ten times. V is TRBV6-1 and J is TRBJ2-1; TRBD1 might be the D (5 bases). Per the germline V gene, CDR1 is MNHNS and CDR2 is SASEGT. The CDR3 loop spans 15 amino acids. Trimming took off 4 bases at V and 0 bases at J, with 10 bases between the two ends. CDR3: CASSVQGSSYNEQFF. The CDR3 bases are TGTGCCAGCAGTGTCCAGGGATCCTCCTACAATGAGCAGTTCTTC.

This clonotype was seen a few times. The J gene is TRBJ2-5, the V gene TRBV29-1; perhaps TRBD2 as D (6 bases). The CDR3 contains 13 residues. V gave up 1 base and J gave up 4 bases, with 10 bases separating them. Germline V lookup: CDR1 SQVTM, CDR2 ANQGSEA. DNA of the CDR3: TGCAGCGTTGAAGGGGGGGATGGAGAGACCCAGTACTTC. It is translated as CSVEGGDGETQYF.

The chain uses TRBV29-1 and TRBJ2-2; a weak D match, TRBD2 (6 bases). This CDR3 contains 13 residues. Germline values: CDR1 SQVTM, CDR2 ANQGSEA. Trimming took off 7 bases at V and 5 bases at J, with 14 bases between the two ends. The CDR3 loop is CSAWGVDTGELFF. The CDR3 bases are TGCAGCGCATGGGGGGTAGATACCGGGGAGCTGTTTTTT.

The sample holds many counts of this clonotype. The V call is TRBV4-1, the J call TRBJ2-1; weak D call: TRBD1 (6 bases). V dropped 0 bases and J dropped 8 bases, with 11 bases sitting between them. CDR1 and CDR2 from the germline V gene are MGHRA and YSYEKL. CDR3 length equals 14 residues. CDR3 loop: CASSQDGTLHEQFF. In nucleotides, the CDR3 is TGCGCCAGCAGCCAAGATGGGACACTCCATGAGCAGTTCTTC.

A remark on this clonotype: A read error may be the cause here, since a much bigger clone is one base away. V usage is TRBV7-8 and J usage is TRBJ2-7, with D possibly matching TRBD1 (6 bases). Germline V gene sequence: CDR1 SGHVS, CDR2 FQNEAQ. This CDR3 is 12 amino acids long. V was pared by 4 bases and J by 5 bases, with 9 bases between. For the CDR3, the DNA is TGTGCCAGCAGCTCTTCAGGGGACGAGCAGTACTTC. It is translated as CASSSSGDEQYF.

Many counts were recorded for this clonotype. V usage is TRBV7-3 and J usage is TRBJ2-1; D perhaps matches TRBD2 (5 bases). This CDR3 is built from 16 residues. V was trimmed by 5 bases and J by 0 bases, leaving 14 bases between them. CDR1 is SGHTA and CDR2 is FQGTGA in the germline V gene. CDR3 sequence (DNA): TGTGCCAGCAGCCCGCACGGGGTAAGCTCCTACAATGAGCAGTTCTTC. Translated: CASSPHGVSSYNEQFF.

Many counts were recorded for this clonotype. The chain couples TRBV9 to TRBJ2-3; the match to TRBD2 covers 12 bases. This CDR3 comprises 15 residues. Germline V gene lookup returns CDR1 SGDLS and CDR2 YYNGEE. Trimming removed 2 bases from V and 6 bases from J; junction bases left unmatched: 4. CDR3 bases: TGTGCCAGCAGCGTGACTAGCGGGGGCAGGGATACGCAGTATTTT. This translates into CASSVTSGGRDTQYF.

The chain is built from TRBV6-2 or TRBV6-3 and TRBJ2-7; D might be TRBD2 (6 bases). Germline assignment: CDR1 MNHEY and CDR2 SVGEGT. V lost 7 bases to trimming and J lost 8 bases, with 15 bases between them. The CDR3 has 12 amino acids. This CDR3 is CASNAGPPQQYF. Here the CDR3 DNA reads TGTGCCAGCAACGCGGGACCTCCCCAGCAGTACTTC.

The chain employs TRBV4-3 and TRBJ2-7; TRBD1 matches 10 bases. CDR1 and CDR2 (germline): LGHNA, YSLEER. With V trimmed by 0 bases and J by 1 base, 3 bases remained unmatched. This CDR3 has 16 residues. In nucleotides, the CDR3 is TGCGCCAGCAGCCAAGATAGGGGACAGGGGTCCTACGAGCAGTACTTC. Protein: CASSQDRGQGSYEQYF.

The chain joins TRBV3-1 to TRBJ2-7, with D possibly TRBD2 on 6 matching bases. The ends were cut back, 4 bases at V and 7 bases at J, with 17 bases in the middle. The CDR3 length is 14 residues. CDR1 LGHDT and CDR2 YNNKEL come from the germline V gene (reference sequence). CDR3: CASSRDSPTGEQYF. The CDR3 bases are TGTGCCAGCAGCCGGGACTCCCCGACGGGGGAGCAGTACTTC.